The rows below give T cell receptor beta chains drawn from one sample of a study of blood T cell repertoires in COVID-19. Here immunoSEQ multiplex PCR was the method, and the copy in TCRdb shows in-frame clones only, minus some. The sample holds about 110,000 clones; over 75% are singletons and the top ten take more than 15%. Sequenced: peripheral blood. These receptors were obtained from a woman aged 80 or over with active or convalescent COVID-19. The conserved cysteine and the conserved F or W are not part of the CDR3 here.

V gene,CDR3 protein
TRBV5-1,ASSGDTGTAYEQY
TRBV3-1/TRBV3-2,ASSQDNRGYEQY
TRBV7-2,ASSSRGRGKLYEQY
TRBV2,ASTQQGPGYGYT
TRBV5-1,ASSATGDTQY
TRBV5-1,ASSWTGTALNTEAF
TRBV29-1,SVAGLAGGTSYNEQF
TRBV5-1,ASSMTGSGGNEQF
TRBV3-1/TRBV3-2,ASSKDSRGKY
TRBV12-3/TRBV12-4,ASSFQGYYGYT
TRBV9,ASSSLSLAGANEQY
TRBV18,ASSPFTSGNQETQY
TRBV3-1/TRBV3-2,ASSPDRYYGYT
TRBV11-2,ASSALRDTRRGYT
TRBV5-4,ASSPDGTYVYGYT
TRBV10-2,ASSGPTERSDEQF